A single sample is the source of the 18 T cell receptor beta chains below, sequenced in a study of CD8 T cells in ankylosing spondylitis. TCRdb redid the calling of the 5' RACE reads with MiXCR, one entry per CDR3 protein. Here the sample spans 150,000 or so distinct CDR3 sequences, 25% to 35% being singletons. The sequenced sample consisted of synovial fluid, either unsorted or a sorted T cell fraction (not recorded which). These receptor sequences come from a male donor with ankylosing spondylitis.

This clonotype was recorded a few times. The rearrangement joins TRBV28 to TRBJ2-7, with a weak D call TRBD1 (5 bases). The germline V and J ends were trimmed by 7 bases and 3 bases, with 10 bases remaining between them. The CDR3 consists of 12 residues. Germline V CDR1 and CDR2: MDHEN, SYDVKM. The CDR3 sequence: CASMGQIYEQYF. CDR3 in DNA: TGTGCCAGCATGGGGCAGATCTACGAGCAGTACTTC.

The chain combines TRBV4-2 with TRBJ1-1, with unresolved D. The V end was cut by 3 bases, the J end by 0 bases, with 11 bases between. The CDR3 consists of 15 residues. Germline V gives CDR1 LGHNA, CDR2 YNFKEQ. The CDR3 here is CASSQAAKMNTEAFF. Written as DNA, the CDR3 is TGTGCCAGCAGCCAGGCTGCCAAAATGAACACTGAAGCTTTCTTT.

This clonotype showed up just a few times. The rearrangement joins TRBV5-1 to TRBJ1-2; 9 bases agree with TRBD1. Looked up from germline, CDR1 is SGHRS and CDR2 is YFSETQ. With V trimmed by 0 bases and J by 6 bases, 12 bases remained unmatched. The CDR3 loop spans 17 amino acids. CDR3 bases: TGCGCCAGCAGCTTGGCCCGGACAGGGGCTTTCGAAGATGGCTACACCTTC. Residues: CASSLARTGAFEDGYTF.

In this sample, this clonotype turned up a few times. The gene calls are TRBV7-9 and TRBJ2-1, with 13 bases aligning to TRBD2. The V gene's germline CDR1 is SEHNR and CDR2 FQNEAQ (reference sequence). The CDR3 extends over 14 amino acids. Trimming cost V 8 bases and J 8 bases; bases outside gene matches: 6. CDR3 sequence: CASSGTSGTYEQFF. The CDR3, as DNA: TGTGCCAGCTCCGGGACTAGCGGGACCTATGAGCAGTTCTTC.

This clonotype was found a few times. CDR3 loop: CASSPPSITGDTQYF. CDR3 DNA sequence: TGTGCCAGCAGCCCCCCCTCGATTACCGGAGATACGCAGTATTTT. The chain uses TRBV7-8 and TRBJ2-3; no clear D. The ends were cut back, 5 bases at V and 5 bases at J, with 17 bases in the middle. CDR3 length equals 15 residues. Per the germline V gene, CDR1 is SGHVS and CDR2 is FQNEAQ.

The table lists this clonotype with a few counts. The CDR3 DNA reads TGTGCCAGCTATAAACAGGGGAGGGAGGAGACCCAGTACTTC. Translated: CASYKQGREETQYF. The chain has TRBV28 and TRBJ2-5; the D gene could be TRBD1 or TRBD2 (7 bases each). V was pared by 8 bases and J by 5 bases, with 18 bases between. This CDR3 contains 14 residues. Germline-derived CDR1 and CDR2 are MDHEN and SYDVKM.

This clonotype was seen ten or more times. The V call is TRBV3-1, the J call TRBJ1-6, with 7 bases that match TRBD1. The CDR3 has 12 residues. Losses at the gene ends were 8 bases for V and 9 bases for J; bases not matched to a gene: 4. The germline V gene encodes CDR1 LGHDT and CDR2 YNNKEL (reference sequence). The CDR3 loop reads CASSDRVSPLHF. The CDR3 bases are TGTGCCAGCTCTGACAGGGTTTCACCCCTCCACTTT.

This clonotype was detected many times. The chain joins TRBV11-1 to TRBJ2-1, with 7 bases aligning to TRBD2. The CDR3 sequence is 18 residues long. CDR1 and CDR2 from the germline V gene are SGHAT and FQDESV (reference sequence). Trimming cost V 2 bases and J 4 bases; bases outside gene matches: 14. The CDR3 protein is CASSLRPQMASGYNEQFF. The CDR3 coding sequence is TGTGCCAGCAGCTTACGGCCTCAGATGGCTAGCGGTTACAATGAGCAGTTCTTC.

V is TRBV9 and J is TRBJ2-2, with D possibly being TRBD1 or TRBD2 (5 bases each). The V and J ends lost 1 base and 2 bases respectively, with 12 bases between them. CDR3 length: 16 amino acids. Germline loops: CDR1 SGDLS, CDR2 YYNGEE. In DNA form, the CDR3 reads TGTGCCAGCAGCGTAAAGGGGACCCTTAACACCGGGGAGCTGTTTTTT. Its protein is CASSVKGTLNTGELFF.

At least ten counts were recorded for this clonotype. This sequence joins TRBV10-3 and TRBJ2-5; 9 nucleotides line up with TRBD1. V gave up 5 bases and J gave up 4 bases; unmatched junction bases: 5. The germline V gene encodes CDR1 ENHRY and CDR2 SYGVKD. The CDR3 length is 14 residues. CDR3 in amino acids: CAISTGQGRETQYF. For the CDR3, the DNA is TGTGCCATCAGTACGGGACAGGGCCGAGAGACCCAGTACTTC.

This clonotype appeared a few times. CDR3 nucleotides: TGTGCCACCAGCCTGAAAACAGATACGCAGTATTTT. It encodes CATSLKTDTQYF. The chain is built from TRBV15 and TRBJ2-3, with D hard to call. Germline lookup yields CDR1 LNHNV and CDR2 YYDKDF (reference sequence). Deletions cut 5 bases from V and 3 bases from J, with 6 bases between. The length of the CDR3 is 12 residues.

J is TRBJ2-7 and V is TRBV9; D call uncertain. The CDR3 length is 9 residues. Looked up from germline, CDR1 is SGDLS and CDR2 is YYNGEE. Trimming shortened V by 9 bases and J by 9 bases, and 10 bases separated the two germline ends. CDR3 loop: CATPAGQYF. CDR3 nucleotide sequence: TGTGCCACTCCGGCTGGGCAGTACTTC.

The chain uses TRBV9 and TRBJ1-6, with 7 positions matching TRBD1. CDR1 SGDLS and CDR2 YYNGEE come from the germline V gene. Trimming cost V 4 bases and J 4 bases; bases outside gene matches: 5. The CDR3 is 15 residues long. CDR3 DNA: TGTGCCAGCAGCCCTACGGGACAGTATAATTCACCCCTCCACTTT. Residues: CASSPTGQYNSPLHF.

This clonotype was counted ten times or more. V is TRBV29-1 and J is TRBJ1-1; D gene ambiguous. The CDR3 length is 13 residues. Germline-derived CDR1 and CDR2 are SQVTM and ANQGSEA. V lost 4 bases, J lost 0 bases, and 9 bases lay in between. CDR3 region: CSVALALNTEAFF. DNA of the CDR3: TGCAGCGTTGCTTTGGCGTTGAACACTGAAGCTTTCTTT.

The rearrangement uses TRBV6-1 and TRBJ2-5; possibly TRBD2 for D (6 bases). Germline V gives CDR1 MNHNS, CDR2 SASEGT. CDR3 size: 15 residues. V gave up 4 bases and J gave up 1 base, with 13 bases separating them. The CDR3 DNA is TGTGCCAGCAGTGGCTCTAGCGCGAGCCAAGAGACCCAGTACTTC. It yields the protein CASSGSSASQETQYF.

This clonotype was recorded a few times. CDR3 DNA: TGCAGTGCTAGGCCGGGACTAGCGACAATAGCCAAAAACATTCAGTACTTC. This gives the protein CSARPGLATIAKNIQYF. J is TRBJ2-4 and V is TRBV20-1, with 10 bases identical to TRBD2. The CDR3 is 17 amino acids. V dropped 3 bases and J dropped 0; count of bases not matched to a gene: 8. Germline CDR1 is DFQATT and CDR2 is SNEGSKA (reference sequence).

This sequence joins TRBV29-1 and TRBJ2-1; 8 bases agree with TRBD2. CDR1 and CDR2 from the germline V gene are SQVTM and ANQGSEA. This CDR3 region has 15 residues. The ends lost 6 bases at V and 0 bases at J; junction bases unmatched: 7. CDR3 protein: CSVDIAGGSYNEQFF. In nucleotides, the CDR3 is TGCAGCGTGGACATTGCGGGGGGCTCCTACAATGAGCAGTTCTTC.

The V call is TRBV4-3, the J call TRBJ2-5; TRBD2 might be the D (5 bases). Germline V gene lookup returns CDR1 LGHNA and CDR2 YSLEER. The germline V and J ends were trimmed by 0 bases and 5 bases, with 13 bases remaining between them. CDR3 length: 15 amino acids. Here the CDR3 DNA reads TGCGCCAGCAGCCAAGATTACCGGGGATGGGAGACCCAGTACTTC. Protein product: CASSQDYRGWETQYF.